The text below deals with one TCR beta chain. This clone is classified as medium-sized (0.01 to 0.1%). Its binding antigen is unknown. The input lacks base qualities; no much larger clone sits a single base away. The sample comes from a study of Ad26.COV2.S vaccination and SARS-CoV-2 variants (dated by TCRdb to the early 2020s). A note on the overall study: Vaccine-arm donors were drawn from COV1001, a multicentre, randomized, double-blind, placebo-controlled phase I-IIa trial of Ad26.COV2.S in healthy adults. Ad26.COV2.S was administered intramuscularly at a dose of 5x10^10 or 1x10^11 viral particles, either as one shot or as two shots given 56 days apart. TCRbeta repertoire sequencing served as the tool for gauging how specific and how broad the SARS-CoV-2-reactive T cell receptors were following Ad26.COV2.S vaccination. A total of 32 samples were included in the TCR-sequenced set, comprising around 19 Ad26.COV2.S vaccine recipients, 5 placebo recipients and 8 SARS-CoV-2 convalescent individuals. Trial participants were randomized into five groups of five: low-dose or high-dose Ad26.COV2.S given once or twice, or placebo on both occasions. Blinding of investigators to trial group allocation was maintained during experiments and outcome assessment.

Interpreted using the paper, the treatment or condition label stands for: 15 to 20 received Ad26.COV2.S at low or high dose, single or two shots; 5 received placebo; per-sample allocation not given. Repertoires of vaccine and placebo recipients were sequenced from samples taken on day 63 after the first injection. Between 29 July and 7 August 2020, Cohort 1b enrolled about two dozen adults aged 18-55 years at one site in Boston, USA. Ad26.COV2.S consisted of a replication-incompetent adenovirus type 26 vector by which a prefusion-stabilized SARS-CoV-2 spike protein from the original Wuhan strain was expressed. TCRbeta CDR3 regions were sequenced with the immunoSEQ Assay. After extraction, genomic DNA underwent amplification by bias-controlled multiplex PCR, followed by high-throughput sequencing. The authors' pipeline ran thus. To quantify the absolute abundance of every unique TCRbeta CDR3 region, sequences were collapsed and filtered. T cell fraction was estimated by normalization of TCRbeta template counts to usable DNA, with usable DNA being measured through amplification of reference genes present in all nucleated cells. Repertoire TCRs were annotated as SARS-CoV-2-specific when V gene, CDR3 amino acid sequence and J gene were exactly matched to a known reactive TCR set. The reference SARS-CoV-2 TCR set was obtained from MIRA and was filtered for enrichment in COVID-19-positive ImmuneCODE repertoires, whereby public or cross-reactive TCRs were removed. Using the MIRA antigens, annotated TCRs were further analysed by specific ORF or by position within an ORF. Breadth was defined as the number of annotated unique rearrangements divided by the total number of unique productive rearrangements, and depth was defined as the summed frequency of the annotated unique rearrangements. Two-sided Wilcoxon rank-sum tests were used to compare TCR breadth between groups. Held by TCRdb, this immuneACCESS table contains in-frame sequences only and omits some clones. Under half of the omission traces to an unresolved V gene where checked; the cause of the rest is unknown. D and trimming were read from the DNA, whereas the V and J calls and clone size are those reported in that table. This sample comprises 300,000 to 400,000 clones, about 87% of them detected only once. Jointly, the top ten make up around 6.1% of the sample.

The CDR3 spans 18 residues, from the cysteine through the phenylalanine. Only the CDR3 DNA stays, 54 bases, in frame from base 1. Germline trimming: 0 bases from V, 7 bases from J; junction bases outside gene matches: 13. In the germline V gene (reference sequence), CDR1 corresponds to LGHDT and CDR2 to YNNKEL. The study at large found these results: Substantial breadth of spike-specific CD8+ and CD4+ T cell responses was reported after vaccination. Comparable non-spike TCR breadth was observed between vaccine and placebo recipients, consistent with only spike being contained in the vaccine. Comparing responses between vaccine doses or regimens was not something the study was powered to do. The authors noted that total T cell responses may have been underestimated by the TCR breadth and depth analyses. Compared with placebo recipients, Ad26.COV2.S recipients showed higher spike-specific TCR breadth (P = 0.0014).

Sample: peripheral blood, taken in a trial of Ad26.COV2.S vaccine versus placebo. The rearrangement combines TRBV3-1 (or the pseudogene TRBV3-2) with TRBJ2-1, with TRBD2 identical over 9 junction bases. The receptor was derived from a person between 18 and 59 years old who received the Ad26.COV2.S COVID-19 vaccine or a placebo. In nucleotide form, the sequence is TGTGCCAGCAGCCAAGAAGCCGGGAGGTGGACTAGCGTTAATGAGCAGTTCTTC. Translated, this is CASSQEAGRWTSVNEQFF.